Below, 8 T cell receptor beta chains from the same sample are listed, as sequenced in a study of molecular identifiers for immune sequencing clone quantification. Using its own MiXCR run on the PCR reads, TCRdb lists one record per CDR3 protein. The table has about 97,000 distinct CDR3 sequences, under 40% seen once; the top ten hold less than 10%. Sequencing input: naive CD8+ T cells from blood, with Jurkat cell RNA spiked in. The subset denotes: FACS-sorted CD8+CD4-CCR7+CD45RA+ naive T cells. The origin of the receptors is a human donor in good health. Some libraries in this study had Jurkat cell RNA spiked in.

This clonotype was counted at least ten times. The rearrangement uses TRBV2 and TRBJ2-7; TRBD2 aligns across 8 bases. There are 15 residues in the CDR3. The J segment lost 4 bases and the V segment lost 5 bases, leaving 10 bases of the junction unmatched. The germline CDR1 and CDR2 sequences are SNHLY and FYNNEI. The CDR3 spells CASSFRLAPSYEQYF. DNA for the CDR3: TGTGCCAGCAGTTTCAGACTAGCGCCCTCGTACGAGCAGTACTTC.

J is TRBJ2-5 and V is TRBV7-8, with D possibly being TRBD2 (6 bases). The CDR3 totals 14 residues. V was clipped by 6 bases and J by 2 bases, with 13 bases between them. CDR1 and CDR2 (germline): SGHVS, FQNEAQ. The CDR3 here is CASSTTGLQETQYF. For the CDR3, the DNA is TGTGCCAGCAGTACTACCGGACTACAAGAGACCCAGTACTTC.

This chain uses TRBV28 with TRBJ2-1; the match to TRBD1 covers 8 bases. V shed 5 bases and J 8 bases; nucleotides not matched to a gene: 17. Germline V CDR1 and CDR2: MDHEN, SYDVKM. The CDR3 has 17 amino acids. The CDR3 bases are TGTGCCAGCAGTCCGATCTCAGACAGGGGTGGTTACGATGAGCAGTTCTTC. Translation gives CASSPISDRGGYDEQFF. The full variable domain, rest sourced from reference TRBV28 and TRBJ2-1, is DVKVTQSSRYLVKRTGEKVFLECVQDMDHENMFWYRQDPGLGLRLIYFSYDVKMKEKGDIPEGYSVSREKKERFSLILESASTNQTSMYLCASSPISDRGGYDEQFFGPGTRLTVL.

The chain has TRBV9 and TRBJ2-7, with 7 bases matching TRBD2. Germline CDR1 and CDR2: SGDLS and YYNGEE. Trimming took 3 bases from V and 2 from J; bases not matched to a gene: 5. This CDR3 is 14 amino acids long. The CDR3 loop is CASSATAGAYEQYF. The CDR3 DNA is TGTGCCAGCAGCGCAACCGCGGGGGCCTACGAGCAGTACTTC.

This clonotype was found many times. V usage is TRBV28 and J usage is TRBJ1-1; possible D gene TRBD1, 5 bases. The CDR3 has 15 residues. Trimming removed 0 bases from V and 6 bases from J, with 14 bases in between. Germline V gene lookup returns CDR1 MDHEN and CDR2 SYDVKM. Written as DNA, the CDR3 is TGTGCCAGCAGTTTATGGGACAACATCGGAGCTGAAGCTTTCTTT. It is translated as CASSLWDNIGAEAFF.

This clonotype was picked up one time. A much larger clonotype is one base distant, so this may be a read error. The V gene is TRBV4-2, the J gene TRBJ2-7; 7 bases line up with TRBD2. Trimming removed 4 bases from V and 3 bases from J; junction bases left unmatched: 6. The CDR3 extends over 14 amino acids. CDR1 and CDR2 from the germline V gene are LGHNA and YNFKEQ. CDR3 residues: CASSPDWEGYEQYF. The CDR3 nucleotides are TGTGCCAGCAGCCCCGACTGGGAGGGCTACGAGCAGTACTTC.

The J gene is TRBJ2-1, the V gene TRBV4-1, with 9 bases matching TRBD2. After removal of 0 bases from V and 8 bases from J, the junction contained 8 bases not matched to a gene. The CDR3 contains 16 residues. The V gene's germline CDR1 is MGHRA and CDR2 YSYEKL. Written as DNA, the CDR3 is TGCGCCAGCAGCCAAGAGGGTAGCGGGAGAATCGATGAGCAGTTCTTC. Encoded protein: CASSQEGSGRIDEQFF.

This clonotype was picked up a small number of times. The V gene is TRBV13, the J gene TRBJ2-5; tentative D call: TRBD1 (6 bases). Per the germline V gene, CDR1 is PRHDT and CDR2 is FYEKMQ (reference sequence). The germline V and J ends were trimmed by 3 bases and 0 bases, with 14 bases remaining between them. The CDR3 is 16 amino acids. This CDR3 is CASSFNPTGDQETQYF. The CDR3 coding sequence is TGTGCCAGCAGCTTTAACCCGACAGGCGACCAAGAGACCCAGTACTTC.